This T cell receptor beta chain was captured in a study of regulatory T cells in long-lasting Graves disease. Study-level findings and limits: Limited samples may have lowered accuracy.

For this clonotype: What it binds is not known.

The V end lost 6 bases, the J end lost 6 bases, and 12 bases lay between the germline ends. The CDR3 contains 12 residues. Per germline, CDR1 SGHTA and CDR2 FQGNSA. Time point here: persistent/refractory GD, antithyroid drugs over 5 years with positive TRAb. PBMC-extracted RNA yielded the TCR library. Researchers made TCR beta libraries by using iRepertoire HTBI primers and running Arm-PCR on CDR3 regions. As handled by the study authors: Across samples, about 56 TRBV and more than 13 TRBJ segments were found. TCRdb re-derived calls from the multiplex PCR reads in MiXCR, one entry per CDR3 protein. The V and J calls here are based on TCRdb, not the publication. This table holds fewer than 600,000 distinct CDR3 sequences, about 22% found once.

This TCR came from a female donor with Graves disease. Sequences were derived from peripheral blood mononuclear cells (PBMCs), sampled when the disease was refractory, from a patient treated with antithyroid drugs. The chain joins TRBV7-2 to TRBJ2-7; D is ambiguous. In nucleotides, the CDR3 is TGTGCCAGCAGTTGGGTGGGGTCCGAGCAGTACTTC. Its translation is CASSWVGSEQYF.